These T cell receptor beta chains were read from a single sample in a study of blood T cells in healthy people across ages. One entry per CDR3 protein, called by TCRdb with MiXCR from the 5' RACE reads. The sample records fewer than 1,000,000 distinct CDR3 sequences, roughly 44% being singletons. The source material was blood. The source is a man aged 55 to 70 in good health. CDR3s include the opening cysteine and the closing phenylalanine or tryptophan. D genes are given only for firm matches. Size tells how often a clone was seen (once, few, many) or the class of an expanded clone, and some rows leave it out.

V gene	clone size	J gene	D gene	CDR3 protein	CDR3 DNA
TRBV5-1	many	TRBJ2-2	-	CASSLGTPGELFF	TGCGCCAGCAGCTTGGGGACACCCGGGGAGCTGTTTTTT
TRBV18	-	TRBJ2-7	TRBD2	CASSPPRTSGVYEQYF	TGTGCCAGCTCACCCCCGAGGACTAGCGGGGTATACGAGCAGTACTTC
TRBV7-2	-	TRBJ2-6	TRBD1	CASSPPPRGSSRGANVLTF	TGTGCCAGCAGCCCTCCCCCCAGGGGGAGCTCTAGAGGGGCCAACGTCCTGACTTTC
TRBV20-1	-	TRBJ1-2	TRBD1	CSAPDRASMGYTF	TGCAGTGCTCCGGACAGGGCTTCTATGGGCTACACCTTC
TRBV27	-	TRBJ1-6	-	CASSPEIGHGTSPLHF	TGTGCCAGCAGTCCCGAAATAGGACACGGCACGTCACCCCTCCACTTT
TRBV4-2	-	TRBJ2-1	TRBD2	CASSQLAGGYYNEQFF	TGTGCCAGCAGCCAACTAGCGGGGGGGTACTACAATGAGCAGTTCTTC
TRBV4-1	-	TRBJ2-4	-	CASSQGGLAPNIQYF	TGCGCCAGCAGCCAAGGGGGACTGGCCCCCAACATTCAGTACTTC
TRBV25-1	many	TRBJ2-5	-	CASSQGGGTQYF	TGTGCCAGCAGCCAAGGAGGGGGGACCCAGTACTTC
TRBV5-1	-	TRBJ2-7	-	CASSLDSSRSYEQYF	TGCGCCAGCAGCTTGGACTCTTCAAGGAGCTACGAGCAGTACTTC
TRBV6-2/TRBV6-3	-	TRBJ2-1	TRBD1	CASRGDSSYNEQFF	TGTGCCAGCAGGGGGGACAGCTCCTACAATGAGCAGTTCTTC
TRBV6-2/TRBV6-3	many	TRBJ2-7	-	CASTSGASQYF	TGTGCCAGCACCTCAGGCGCGTCCCAGTACTTC
TRBV20-1	few	TRBJ2-7	-	CSAPDTIYEQYF	TGCAGTGCCCCGGACACCATCTACGAGCAGTACTTC
TRBV29-1	many	TRBJ1-2	TRBD1	CSVTGQVNYGYTF	TGCAGCGTAACCGGACAGGTCAACTATGGCTACACCTTC
TRBV27	-	TRBJ1-1	-	CASSSQLHTEAFF	TGTGCCAGCAGTTCCCAGCTTCACACTGAAGCTTTCTTT
TRBV12-3/TRBV12-4	-	TRBJ1-2	TRBD1	CASSLGQVIYGYTF	TGTGCCAGCAGTTTGGGACAGGTGATCTATGGCTACACCTTC
TRBV7-9	many	TRBJ1-2	TRBD1	CASSLGQGTGYTF	TGTGCCAGCAGCTTGGGACAGGGAACTGGCTACACCTTC
TRBV9	-	TRBJ1-2	TRBD1	CASSARDSKLVRRYTF	TGTGCCAGCAGCGCTAGGGACAGCAAACTAGTTAGGCGCTACACCTTC
TRBV7-2	once	TRBJ1-5	-	CASSLETEQPQHF	TGTGCCAGCAGCTTAGAGACGGAGCAGCCCCAGCATTTT
TRBV15	few	TRBJ2-4	TRBD1	CATSITGQGLAKNIQYF	TGTGCCACCAGCATAACCGGACAGGGTTTAGCCAAAAACATTCAGTACTTC
TRBV6-5	-	TRBJ2-7	TRBD1	CASSTRTGGGYEQYF	TGTGCCAGCAGTACTAGGACAGGGGGAGGCTACGAGCAGTACTTC
TRBV2	few	TRBJ2-5	-	CASSGPRKMQTQYF	TGTGCCAGCAGTGGGCCACGAAAAATGCAGACCCAGTACTTC
TRBV28	-	TRBJ1-6	-	CASKRGGFGSPLHF	TGTGCCAGCAAGCGGGGAGGATTCGGGTCACCCCTCCACTTT
TRBV7-8	-	TRBJ2-7	TRBD2	CASSLEGLAVRGYEQYF	TGTGCCAGCAGCTTAGAGGGACTAGCAGTCCGAGGCTACGAGCAGTACTTC
TRBV5-1	once	TRBJ2-7	-	CASSLVLGGGSYEQYF	TGCGCCAGCAGCTTGGTATTGGGCGGCGGTTCCTACGAGCAGTACTTC
TRBV15	-	TRBJ2-1	TRBD1	CATSRVDRGPYNEQFF	TGTGCCACCAGCAGAGTGGACAGGGGCCCTTACAATGAGCAGTTCTTC
TRBV14	-	TRBJ1-4	TRBD1	CASSHPGQGYEKLFF	TGTGCCAGCAGCCATCCGGGACAGGGGTATGAAAAACTGTTTTTT
TRBV6-1	few	TRBJ2-7	-	CASSEIFDYSYEQYF	TGTGCCAGCAGTGAAATTTTTGACTACAGCTACGAGCAGTACTTC
TRBV20-1	many	TRBJ1-2	TRBD1	CSARAWTGVVSGYTF	TGCAGTGCTAGAGCTTGGACAGGGGTCGTCAGCGGCTACACCTTC
TRBV9	-	TRBJ1-6	TRBD1	CASSLGQGVRNSPLHF	TGTGCCAGCTCCCTGGGACAGGGGGTAAGGAATTCACCCCTCCACTTT
TRBV27	few	TRBJ1-6	-	CASKTGFNSPLHF	TGTGCCAGCAAAACAGGGTTTAATTCACCCCTCCACTTT
TRBV7-9	-	TRBJ2-3	TRBD2	CASSLEGLVADTQYF	TGTGCCAGCAGCTTAGAAGGACTAGTCGCAGATACGCAGTATTTT
TRBV4-3	-	TRBJ2-7	TRBD1	CASSPGTGGAYEQYF	TGCGCCAGCAGCCCCGGGACAGGGGGCGCGTACGAGCAGTACTTC
TRBV27	-	TRBJ1-2	-	CASSLSWGEGRRYGYTF	TGTGCCAGCAGTTTATCGTGGGGCGAAGGACGTCGCTATGGCTACACCTTC
TRBV6-2/TRBV6-3	-	TRBJ2-2	-	CASSYINTGELFF	TGTGCCAGCAGTTACATCAACACCGGGGAGCTGTTTTTT
TRBV7-2	-	TRBJ1-4	-	CASSPFMTDEKLFF	TGTGCCAGCAGTCCCTTCATGACAGATGAAAAACTGTTTTTT
TRBV27	-	TRBJ2-6	-	CASSSRTTSSGANVLTF	TGTGCCAGCAGTTCCAGAACTACATCCTCTGGGGCCAACGTCCTGACTTTC
TRBV7-2	few	TRBJ2-7	TRBD2	CASSRAGLSYEQYF	TGTGCCAGCAGCCGAGCGGGGCTGTCCTACGAGCAGTACTTC
TRBV11-3	many	TRBJ2-3	-	CASSSRDNGGDTQYF	TGTGCCAGCAGCTCCAGGGACAATGGGGGGGATACGCAGTATTTT
TRBV20-1	-	TRBJ2-5	TRBD2	CSFFGTSGGGGETQYF	TGCAGTTTTTTCGGGACTAGCGGGGGGGGAGGAGAGACCCAGTACTTC
TRBV14	-	TRBJ2-7	TRBD1	CASSHRTGLYEQYF	TGTGCCAGCAGCCACCGGACAGGTCTTTACGAGCAGTACTTC
TRBV29-1	-	TRBJ2-1	-	CSVEFGTYSYNEQFF	TGCAGCGTAGAATTTGGGACATACTCCTACAATGAGCAGTTCTTC